A single sample is the source of the 3 T cell receptor beta chains below, sequenced in a study of shared clonotypes between healthy human individuals. Naive CD8 cells lacked CD45RO, underwent positive selection for CCR7 and left out terminally differentiated effector memory CD45RA+ cells. Clones were sequenced by immunoSEQ multiplex PCR, and TCRdb holds only the in-frame ones, with some missing. The sample comprises 1.5 million to 2.5 million clones, approximately 95% of which are singletons, and 0.95% to 1.5% rests with the top ten. Sequenced: naive CD8+ T cells sorted from blood. Receptors were obtained from a man between 18 and 29 years old in good health.

This clone was seen a single time. The chain has TRBV13 and TRBJ1-1; D is possibly TRBD1 (5 bases). Deletions cut 5 bases from V and 1 base from J, with 17 bases between. Germline V gene lookup returns CDR1 PRHDT and CDR2 FYEKMQ (reference sequence). This CDR3 region has 16 residues. The CDR3 region is CASSPWGESTNTEAFF. CDR3 DNA: TGTGCCAGCAGCCCCTGGGGGGAGTCGACGAACACTGAAGCTTTCTTT.

The chain recombines TRBV2 with TRBJ2-7, with D perhaps given as TRBD1 or TRBD2 (5 bases each). Germline V lookup: CDR1 SNHLY, CDR2 FYNNEI. There are 15 residues in the CDR3. With 3 bases removed from V and 5 bases from J, the gap between germline ends came to 17 bases. The DNA for the CDR3 is TGTGCCAGCAGTGACCCGAGGGGCGGTTTGGACGAGCAGTACTTC. This gives the protein CASSDPRGGLDEQYF.

V and J are TRBV28 and TRBJ1-6; weak D call: TRBD1 (5 bases). CDR3 length: 14 amino acids. The ends were cut back, 6 bases at V and 10 bases at J, with 16 bases in the middle. Germline CDR1 reads MDHEN; CDR2 reads SYDVKM. CDR3 in DNA: TGTGCCAGCAGCTTCACGGGGCTAGGCTCACCCCTCCACTTT. It codes for CASSFTGLGSPLHF.